This TCR beta chain was captured in a study of monozygotic twins with inflammatory bowel disease. Points from the study as a whole: Researchers report that IBD patients shared fewer clonotypes with others than healthy twins, especially amid disease activity. Some repertoire variability may stem from patients' differing immunosuppressive treatments. Comparison of concordant versus discordant twins revealed no difference in repertoire similarity, possibly due to limited power. Compared with healthy co-twins, IBD patients showed reduced TCRbeta repertoire diversity by inverse Simpson.

The CDR3 runs 14 residues. Reanalyzing the 5' RACE reads, TCRdb keeps one entry per CDR3 protein, without DNA. The table for this sample gives approximately 400,000 distinct CDR3 sequences. To note about this clonotype: Its antigen is undetermined.

The sequence came from a human donor with ulcerative colitis or Crohn's disease, or a healthy co-twin of an affected twin (not recorded which). The sequenced sample was blood. This chain links TRBV5-3 with TRBJ1-2; TCRdb names TRBD1, which stays unverified in the absence of DNA. TRBV5-3 is recorded as an ORF, its role being uncertain. This CDR3 is CARSQGQASYGYTF.